This section outlines one T cell receptor beta chain sequence together with its context. Its antigen remains undetermined. Nothing much larger sits one base from this clone, and base qualities are not available. The protocol used for the library was 5' RACE. Sequencing was carried out with an Illumina HiSeq 2500. A second PCR of about 6 to 11 cycles was run with a J-beta primer mix and a sample-barcoded 5' primer. A template-switch 5' adaptor carrying 12 random nucleotides introduced a unique molecular identifier onto each TCR beta cDNA molecule. Each sample yielded at least 2.5 million CDR3-containing paired-end reads. First-strand cDNA was synthesized from all RNA with the Mint cDNA synthesis kit, primed by a TRBC-specific oligonucleotide. After uracil-DNA glycosylase treatment, a first 18-cycle PCR used universal primers M1SS and BC2_uni_R on all cDNA. Processing in the source paper ran as follows. For normalization, 1 million high-quality reads, each with a distinct molecular identifier, were randomly selected from each sample. Reads sharing molecular identifiers were discarded rather than binned into consensus sequences. MiTCR, with a Q25 quality threshold and the strictest error-elimination algorithm, was used for CDR3 identification, clonotype clustering and error correction. A nonparametric unseen species model using Euler transformation provided a lower-bound estimate of total TCR beta diversity. The public reads were reprocessed in TCRdb via fastp at Q25 and MiXCR, keeping in-frame beta chains. Under each unique CDR3 protein, matching rows form one entry showing the most common genes and DNA. The authors' filters were not applied to this entry. The sample data list over 1,200,000 distinct CDR3 sequences, and around 55% of these were observed just once. The top ten clonotypes cover approximately 7% of the sample.

The sample is drawn from a study of blood T cells in healthy people across ages (dated by TCRdb to about 2015). Study-level background: In model experiments, roughly one uniquely barcoded TCR beta cDNA molecule per two T cells was captured by template switching. To track age-related changes in TCR beta repertoire diversity, the study relied on deep sequencing normalized with unique cDNA molecular identifiers. Four age groups were formed from the donors: young (average 16 years), middle-aged (more than 35), aged (about 68) and long-lived (less than 85). Donors of different ages were randomly distributed across sequencing lanes to avoid experimental bias. Using the same blood draw, the study looked at two additional independent replicas of 1 million unique cDNA reads for two donors, one aged 18 to 29 and the other aged 80 or older. Here is what the overall study found, with its caveats: There was a strong correlation between observed TCR beta diversity and the percentage of naive T cells measured by flow cytometry. Compared with the aged group, more naive CD4+ T cells, fewer expanded clones and increased TCR diversity were shown by the long-lived group, suggesting age selection. Estimates of total diversity based on one million sequenced T cells were considered lower bounds and underestimates. As age increased, observed TCR beta diversity per million T cells dropped in a roughly linear way, and a significant reduction was already evident by age approximately 40. Because the CMV infection status of the donors was unknown, age-related changes in expanded clonotypes may potentially have been confounded. Bulk unsorted PBMC profiling prevented conclusive comparison of naive and antigen-experienced compartments.

Systemically healthy Caucasian individuals from Russia, some 36 in total and aged about 6 to 100 years, were included as donors. Each donor gave about 9.7 milliliters of peripheral blood, drawn into EDTA-treated Vacutainer tubes. Ficoll-Paque density-gradient centrifugation was used to isolate PBMCs, with at least 7 million per sample. Trizol reagent was used to extract total RNA from the PBMCs, yielding at least 5.5 micrograms per sample. For every donor, an aliquot of PBMCs went through flow cytometry to measure the percentages of naive CD45RAhigh/CD27high T cells. Counted from cysteine to phenylalanine, this CDR3 has 14 amino acids. Only CDR3 DNA remains: 42 bases, in frame from the first base. CDR1 and CDR2 were assigned from the germline V gene as LGHNA and YNFKEQ. V is pared back by 2 bases and J by 2 bases, with 10 bases lying between the germline termini.

This receptor was obtained from a man aged 18 to 29 in good health. The sample consisted of blood. The rearrangement joined TRBV4-2 to TRBJ2-7; no D segment can be confidently identified. The DNA sequence reads TGTGCCAGCAGCCAATCGAGATTCGCCTACGAGCAGTACTTC. It encodes CASSQSRFAYEQYF.